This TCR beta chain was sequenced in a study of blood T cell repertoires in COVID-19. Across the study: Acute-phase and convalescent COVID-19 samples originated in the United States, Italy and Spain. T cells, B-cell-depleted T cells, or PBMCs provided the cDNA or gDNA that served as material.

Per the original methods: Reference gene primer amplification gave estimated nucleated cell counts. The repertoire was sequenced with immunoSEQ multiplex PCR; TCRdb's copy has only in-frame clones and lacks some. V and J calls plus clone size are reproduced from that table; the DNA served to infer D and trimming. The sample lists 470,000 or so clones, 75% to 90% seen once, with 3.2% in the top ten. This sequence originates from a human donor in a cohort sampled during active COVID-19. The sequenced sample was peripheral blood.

This CDR3 reads CAWSVRRDHEKLFF. The DNA of the CDR3 is TGTGCCTGGAGTGTACGCAGGGATCATGAAAAACTGTTTTTT. The chain has TRBV30 and TRBJ1-4; weak D call: TRBD1 (5 bases). V was trimmed by 0 bases and J by 6 bases, leaving 11 bases between them. Germline V gene data show CDR1 as GTSNPN and CDR2 as SVGIG (reference sequence). This CDR3 region has 14 residues.